The next 2 T cell receptor beta chains were all read from a single sample in a study of radiotherapy plus CTLA-4 blockade in lung cancer. Profiling relied on immunoSEQ multiplex PCR, and the TCRdb table lists in-frame clones only, not all of them. Of 95,000 to 150,000 clones in the sample, 85% to 90% are singletons; the top ten hold 5.5% to 8%. The source material was peripheral blood, sampled from a patient treated with radiotherapy plus ipilimumab. All receptors derive from a human donor with non-small cell lung cancer that progressed on radiotherapy plus ipilimumab.

The rearrangement links TRBV5-1 to TRBJ2-2; unclear D gene. The CDR3 is 19 amino acids. V shed 3 bases and J shed 3 bases, with 24 bases lying between them. CDR1 SGHRS and CDR2 YFSETQ come from the germline V gene. The CDR3 DNA reads TGCGCCAGCAGCTCCCCACGGAAACTTCGGTCTGCGGACACCGGGGAGCTGTTTTTT. Amino acid sequence: CASSSPRKLRSADTGELFF.

The chain links TRBV5-1 to TRBJ2-3, with D hard to call. This CDR3 contains 15 residues. V shed 0 bases and J shed 8 bases, with 16 bases lying between them. Germline CDR1 and CDR2: SGHRS and YFSETQ. This CDR3 reads CASSLGPGADGTQYF. CDR3 bases: TGCGCCAGCAGCTTGGGCCCAGGAGCCGACGGTACGCAGTATTTT. The variable domain in full, completed from reference TRBV5-1 and TRBJ2-3, reads KAGVTQTPRYLIKTRGQQVTLSCSPISGHRSVSWYQQTPGQGLQFLFEYFSETQRNKGNFPGRFSGRQFSNSRSEMNVSTLELGDSALYLCASSLGPGADGTQYFGPGTRLTVL.